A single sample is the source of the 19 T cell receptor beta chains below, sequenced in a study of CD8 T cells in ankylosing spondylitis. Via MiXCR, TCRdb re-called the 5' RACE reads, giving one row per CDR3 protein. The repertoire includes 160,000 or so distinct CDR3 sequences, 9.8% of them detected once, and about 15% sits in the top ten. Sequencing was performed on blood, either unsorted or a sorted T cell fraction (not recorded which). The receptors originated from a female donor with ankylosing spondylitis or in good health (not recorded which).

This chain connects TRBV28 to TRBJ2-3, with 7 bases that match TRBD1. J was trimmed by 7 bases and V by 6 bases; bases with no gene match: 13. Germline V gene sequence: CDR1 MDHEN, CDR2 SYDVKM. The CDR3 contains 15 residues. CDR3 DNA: TGTGCCAGCAGCCGAGGGGACAGCCCCGGGTATACGCAGTATTTT. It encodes CASSRGDSPGYTQYF.

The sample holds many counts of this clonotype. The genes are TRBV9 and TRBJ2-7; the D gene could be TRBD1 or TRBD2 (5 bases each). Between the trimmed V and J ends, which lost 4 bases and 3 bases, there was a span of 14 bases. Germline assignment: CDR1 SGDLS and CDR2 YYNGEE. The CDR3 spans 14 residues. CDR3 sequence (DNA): TGTGCCAGCAGCTTTGCAGGGACCGGCTACGAGCAGTACTTC. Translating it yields CASSFAGTGYEQYF.

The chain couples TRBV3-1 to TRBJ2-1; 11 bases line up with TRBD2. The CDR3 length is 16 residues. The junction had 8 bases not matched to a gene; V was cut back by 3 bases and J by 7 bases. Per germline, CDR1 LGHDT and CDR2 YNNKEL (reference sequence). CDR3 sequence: CASSQVAGGPRNEQFF. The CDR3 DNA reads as TGTGCCAGCAGCCAGGTAGCGGGAGGGCCGAGGAATGAGCAGTTCTTC.

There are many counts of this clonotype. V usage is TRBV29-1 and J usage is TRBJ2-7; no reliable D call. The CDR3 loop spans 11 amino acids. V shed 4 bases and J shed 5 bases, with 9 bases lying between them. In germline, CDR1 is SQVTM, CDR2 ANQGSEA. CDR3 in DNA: TGCAGCGTTGGGGATGTAGACGAGCAGTACTTC. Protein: CSVGDVDEQYF.

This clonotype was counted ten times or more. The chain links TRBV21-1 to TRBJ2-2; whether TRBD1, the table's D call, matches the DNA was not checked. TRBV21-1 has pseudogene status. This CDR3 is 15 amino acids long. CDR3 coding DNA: TGTGCCAGTCCCGCGGAGGGGGCGCGGGCCGGGGAGCTGTTTTTT. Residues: CASPAEGARAGELFF.

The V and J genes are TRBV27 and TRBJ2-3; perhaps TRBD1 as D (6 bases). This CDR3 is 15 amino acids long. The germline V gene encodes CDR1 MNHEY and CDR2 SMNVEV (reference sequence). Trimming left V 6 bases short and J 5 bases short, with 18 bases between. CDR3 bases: TGTGCCAGCAGCCCCAAAGGGGGTATAGGAGATACGCAGTATTTT. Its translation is CASSPKGGIGDTQYF.

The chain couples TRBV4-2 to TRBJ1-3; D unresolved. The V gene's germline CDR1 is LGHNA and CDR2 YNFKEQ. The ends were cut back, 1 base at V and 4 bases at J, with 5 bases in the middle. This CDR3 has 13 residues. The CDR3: CASSQVTGNTIYF. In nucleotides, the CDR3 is TGTGCCAGCAGCCAAGTAACCGGAAACACCATATATTTT.

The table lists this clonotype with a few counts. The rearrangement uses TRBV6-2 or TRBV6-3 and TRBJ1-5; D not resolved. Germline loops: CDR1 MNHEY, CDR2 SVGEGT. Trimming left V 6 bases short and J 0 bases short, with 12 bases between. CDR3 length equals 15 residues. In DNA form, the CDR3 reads TGTGCCAGCAGCCTCGAGGGATTTAGCAATCAGCCCCAGCATTTT. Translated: CASSLEGFSNQPQHF.

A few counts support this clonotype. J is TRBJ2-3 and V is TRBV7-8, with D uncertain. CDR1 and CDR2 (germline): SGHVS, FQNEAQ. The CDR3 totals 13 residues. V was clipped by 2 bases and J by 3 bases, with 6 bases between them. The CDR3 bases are TGTGCCAGCAGCTTAAGCAGGACAGATACGCAGTATTTT. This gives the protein CASSLSRTDTQYF.

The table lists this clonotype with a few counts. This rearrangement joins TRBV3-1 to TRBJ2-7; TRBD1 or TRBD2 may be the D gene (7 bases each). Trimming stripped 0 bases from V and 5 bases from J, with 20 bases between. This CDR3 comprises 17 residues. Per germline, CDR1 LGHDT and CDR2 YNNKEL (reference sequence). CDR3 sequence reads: CASSQDGRGLIGDEQYF. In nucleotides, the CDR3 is TGTGCCAGCAGCCAAGATGGGAGGGGGCTGATCGGGGACGAGCAGTACTTC.

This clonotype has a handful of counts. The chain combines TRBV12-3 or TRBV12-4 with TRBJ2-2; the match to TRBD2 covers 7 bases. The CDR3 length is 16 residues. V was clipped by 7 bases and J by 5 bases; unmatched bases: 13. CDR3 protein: CASTTGGIEWTGELFF. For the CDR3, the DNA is TGTGCCAGCACCACCGGGGGGATCGAATGGACCGGGGAGCTGTTTTTT.

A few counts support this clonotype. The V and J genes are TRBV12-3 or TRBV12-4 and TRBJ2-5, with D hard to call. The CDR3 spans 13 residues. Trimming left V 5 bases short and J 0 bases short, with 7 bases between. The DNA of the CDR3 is TGTGCCAGCAGTCACAGATACCAAGAGACCCAGTACTTC. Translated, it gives CASSHRYQETQYF.

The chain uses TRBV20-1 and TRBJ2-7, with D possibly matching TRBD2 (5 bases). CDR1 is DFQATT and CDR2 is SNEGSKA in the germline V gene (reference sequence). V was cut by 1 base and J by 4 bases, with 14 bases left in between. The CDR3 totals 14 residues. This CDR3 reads CSARVPTTKYEQYF. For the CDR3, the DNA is TGCAGTGCTAGAGTCCCGACTACTAAGTACGAGCAGTACTTC.

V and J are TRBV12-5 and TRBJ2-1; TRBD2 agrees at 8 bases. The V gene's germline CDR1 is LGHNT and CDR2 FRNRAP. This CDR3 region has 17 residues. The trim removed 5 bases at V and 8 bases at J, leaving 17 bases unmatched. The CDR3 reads CASGRPGSGRVVDEQFF. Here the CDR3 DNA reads TGTGCTAGTGGTCGGCCGGGGAGCGGGAGAGTTGTAGATGAGCAGTTCTTC.

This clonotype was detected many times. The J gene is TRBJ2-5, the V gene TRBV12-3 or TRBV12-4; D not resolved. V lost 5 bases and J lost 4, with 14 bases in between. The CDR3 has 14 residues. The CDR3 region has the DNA TGTGCCAGCAGTACCGCCGTGCCCGGAGAGACCCAGTACTTC. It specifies CASSTAVPGETQYF.

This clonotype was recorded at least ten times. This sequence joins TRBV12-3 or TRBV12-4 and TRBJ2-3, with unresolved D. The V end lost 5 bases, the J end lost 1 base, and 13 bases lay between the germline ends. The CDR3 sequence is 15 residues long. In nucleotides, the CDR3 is TGTGCCAGCAGTCTAAACCCAGATGGCACAGATACGCAGTATTTT. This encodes CASSLNPDGTDTQYF.

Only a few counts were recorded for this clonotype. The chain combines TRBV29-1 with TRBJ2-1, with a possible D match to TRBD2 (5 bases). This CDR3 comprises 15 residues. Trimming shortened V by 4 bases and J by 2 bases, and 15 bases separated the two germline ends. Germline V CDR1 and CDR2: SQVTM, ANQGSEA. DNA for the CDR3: TGCAGCGTTGCGCCGTCGATTAGCGCCTACAATGAGCAGTTCTTC. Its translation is CSVAPSISAYNEQFF.

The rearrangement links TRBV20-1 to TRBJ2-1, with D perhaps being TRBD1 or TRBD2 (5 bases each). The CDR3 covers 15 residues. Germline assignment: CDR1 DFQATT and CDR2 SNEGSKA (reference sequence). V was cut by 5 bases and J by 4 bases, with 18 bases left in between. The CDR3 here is CSAREGTGSYNEQFF. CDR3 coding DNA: TGCAGTGCTCGCGAGGGGACGGGTTCATACAATGAGCAGTTCTTC.

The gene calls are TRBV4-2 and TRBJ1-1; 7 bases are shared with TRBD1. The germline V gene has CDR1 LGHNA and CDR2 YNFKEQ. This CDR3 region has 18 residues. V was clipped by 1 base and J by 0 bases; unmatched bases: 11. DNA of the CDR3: TGTGCCAGCAGCCAAGGGGACAGCCCGACGACACTGAACACTGAAGCTTTCTTT. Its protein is CASSQGDSPTTLNTEAFF.